The 23 T cell receptor beta chains given below trace back to one sample, sequenced in a study of cytomegalovirus exposure and HLA in healthy donors. PCR amplification relied on 60 Vbeta primers (plus 13 Jbeta primers). Only in-frame clones appear in the TCRdb table, and some are missing; sequencing was by immunoSEQ multiplex PCR. Among around 200,000 clones listed, around 78% were seen once. The sequenced material came from PBMCs. Source of these receptors: a woman aged 25 to 39 in good health and CMV-seropositive.

The V and J genes are TRBV4-2 and TRBJ1-1; D might be TRBD1 (6 bases). Germline V gene data show CDR1 as LGHNA and CDR2 as YNFKEQ. The ends were cut back, 0 bases at V and 0 bases at J, with 11 bases in the middle. The CDR3 has 16 amino acids. CDR3 loop: CASSQDLGDMNTEAFF. The CDR3 DNA is TGTGCCAGCAGCCAAGATCTTGGGGACATGAACACTGAAGCTTTCTTT.

This sequence joins TRBV7-6 and TRBJ1-2; 8 positions match TRBD1. From germline, CDR1 is SGHVS and CDR2 FNYEAQ. CDR3 length: 13 residues. The J segment lost 4 bases and the V segment lost 5 bases, leaving 3 bases of the junction unmatched. The CDR3 is CASSTGQGYGYTF. The DNA of the CDR3 is TGTGCCAGCAGCACCGGACAGGGCTATGGCTACACCTTC. The whole variable domain, filled in from reference TRBV7-6 and TRBJ1-2, reads GAGVSQSPRYKVTKRGQDVALRCDPISGHVSLYWYRQALGQGPEFLTYFNYEAQQDKSGLPNDRFSAERPEGSISTLTIQRTEQRDSAMYRCASSTGQGYGYTFGSGTRLTVV.

The CDR3 spells CSVEPRTGGDEQYF. The CDR3 DNA sequence: TGCAGCGTTGAGCCCCGGACAGGGGGGGACGAGCAGTACTTC. The chain carries TRBV29-1 and TRBJ2-7, with 10 bases aligning to TRBD1. The trim removed 3 bases at V and 5 bases at J, leaving 7 bases unmatched. This CDR3 has 14 residues. Germline-derived CDR1 and CDR2 are SQVTM and ANQGSEA.

A word on this clone: It may be a read error: a sequence one base away is much more abundant. The J gene is TRBJ1-1, the V gene TRBV6-4; D perhaps matches TRBD1 (6 bases). The CDR3 runs to 13 residues. V was clipped by 6 bases and J by 1 base, with 9 bases between them. CDR1 and CDR2 (germline): MRHNA, SNTAGT. Written as DNA, the CDR3 is TGTGCCAGCAGCCCGGGACAGAACACTGAAGCTTTCTTT. This codes for CASSPGQNTEAFF.

This chain joins TRBV4-3 and TRBJ2-5; 14 bases align to TRBD2. The length of the CDR3 is 16 residues. V lost 4 bases, J lost 5 bases, and 6 bases stayed unmatched. CDR1 and CDR2 (germline): LGHNA, YSLEER. The chain's CDR3 is CASSPGLAGVLETQYF. For the CDR3, the DNA is TGCGCCAGCAGCCCGGGACTAGCGGGGGTTCTGGAGACCCAGTACTTC.

The chain has TRBV5-6 and TRBJ1-5, with unresolved D. This CDR3 is 17 amino acids long. The V gene's germline CDR1 is SGHDT and CDR2 YYEEEE. V was pared by 5 bases and J by 1 base, with 19 bases between. This CDR3 reads CASRIKAGLSSNQPQHF. The CDR3 DNA sequence: TGTGCCAGCAGAATAAAAGCGGGGTTGAGCAGCAATCAGCCCCAGCATTTT. Variable domain in full (rest from reference TRBV5-6 and TRBJ1-5): DAGVTQSPTHLIKTRGQQVTLRCSPKSGHDTVSWYQQALGQGPQFIFQYYEEEERQRGNFPDRFSGHQFPNYSSELNVNALLLGDSALYLCASRIKAGLSSNQPQHFGDGTRLSIL.

V gene TRBV30 combines with J gene TRBJ1-2; a possible D gene is TRBD1 (6 bases). The germline gives CDR1 GTSNPN, CDR2 SVGIG (reference sequence). The CDR3 runs 16 residues. Trimming pared 0 bases from V and 2 bases from J, leaving 16 bases between. In DNA form, the CDR3 reads TGTGCCTGGAGTGTACTACAGGGCTTTCGGAACTATGGCTACACCTTC. Encoded protein: CAWSVLQGFRNYGYTF.

This clone was found once. The chain is built from TRBV30 and TRBJ1-1, with D hard to call. The CDR3 has 11 residues. V dropped 0 bases and J dropped 5 bases, with 4 bases sitting between them. Germline assignment: CDR1 GTSNPN and CDR2 SVGIG (reference sequence). The CDR3 region has the DNA TGTGCCTGGAGTGTACTAACTGAAGCTTTCTTT. It specifies CAWSVLTEAFF. Looking up the rest from reference TRBV30 and TRBJ1-1 gives the full variable domain: SQTIHQWPATLVQPVGSPLSLECTVEGTSNPNLYWYRQAAGRGLQLLFYSVGIGQISSEVPQNLSASRPQDRQFILSSKKLLLSDSGFYLCAWSVLTEAFFGQGTRLTVV.

A few counts support this clone. The chain uses TRBV15 and TRBJ1-5; tentatively, D is TRBD1 (5 bases). CDR1 and CDR2 (germline): LNHNV, YYDKDF (reference sequence). Trimming took off 1 base at V and 4 bases at J, with 11 bases between the two ends. This CDR3 is built from 15 residues. The CDR3 loop reads CATSRVDRPNQPQHF. The CDR3 DNA reads TGTGCCACCAGCAGAGTCGACAGACCTAATCAGCCCCAGCATTTT.

The gene calls are TRBV7-2 and TRBJ1-2, with 7 bases aligning to TRBD1. J lost 2 bases, V lost 6 bases, and 6 bases had no gene match. The V gene's germline CDR1 is SGHTA and CDR2 FQGNSA. The CDR3 has 14 amino acids. This CDR3 is CASSRQGPNYGYTF. The DNA of the CDR3 is TGTGCCAGCAGTCGACAGGGCCCGAACTATGGCTACACCTTC.

This clone was detected many times. The rearrangement joins TRBV10-2 to TRBJ1-5; maybe TRBD1 (6 bases). V was cut by 4 bases and J by 4 bases, with 8 bases left in between. CDR3 length: 13 amino acids. The germline CDR1 and CDR2 sequences are WSHSY and SAAADI. In nucleotides, the CDR3 is TGCGCCAGCAGTGCACAGGGAAATCAGCCCCAGCATTTT. Translated: CASSAQGNQPQHF.

This clone turned up a few times. The chain links TRBV7-9 to TRBJ2-3, with unresolved D. V shed 3 bases and J shed 4 bases, with 5 bases lying between them. Germline CDR1 reads SEHNR; CDR2 reads FQNEAQ (reference sequence). This CDR3 contains 12 residues. The CDR3 DNA sequence: TGTGCCAGCAGCTTTATGTCAGATACGCAGTATTTT. Protein: CASSFMSDTQYF.

The rearrangement joins TRBV10-2 to TRBJ2-5; D may be TRBD2 (6 bases). V lost 6 bases, J lost 4 bases, and 24 bases lay in between. Germline V gene data show CDR1 as WSHSY and CDR2 as SAAADI. This CDR3 has 17 residues. As DNA, the CDR3 is TGCGCCAGCAGACCTCCGGGACTGGCGGGATTCGGAGAGACCCAGTACTTC. Translated, it gives CASRPPGLAGFGETQYF.

The chain is built from TRBV15 and TRBJ2-1; no firm D call. Germline assignment: CDR1 LNHNV and CDR2 YYDKDF (reference sequence). The CDR3 runs to 14 residues. V was pared by 0 bases and J by 9 bases, with 12 bases between. For the CDR3, the DNA is TGTGCCACCAGCAGAGATCGGGTTTTGACTGAGCAGTTCTTC. Translation gives CATSRDRVLTEQFF. The whole variable domain, filled in from reference TRBV15 and TRBJ2-1, reads DAMVIQNPRYQVTQFGKPVTLSCSQTLNHNVMYWYQQKSSQAPKLLFHYYDKDFNNEADTPDNFQSRRPNTSFCFLDIRSPGLGDTAMYLCATSRDRVLTEQFFGPGTRLTVL.

The chain employs TRBV4-1 and TRBJ2-7; TRBD2 agrees at 9 bases. This CDR3 contains 16 residues. V gave up 0 bases and J gave up 5 bases; unmatched junction bases: 8. Germline V gene lookup returns CDR1 MGHRA and CDR2 YSYEKL. The chain's CDR3 is CASSQDQWLAGNEQYF. The CDR3 coding sequence is TGCGCCAGCAGCCAAGATCAGTGGCTAGCGGGGAACGAGCAGTACTTC.

The chain has TRBV6-5 and TRBJ2-3; 7 nucleotides line up with TRBD1. CDR3 length equals 13 residues. The germline V gene has CDR1 MNHEY and CDR2 SVGAGI. V was clipped by 5 bases and J by 6 bases; unmatched bases: 5. The CDR3 sequence: CASSDRASDTQYF. The CDR3 bases are TGTGCCAGCAGTGACAGGGCTTCCGATACGCAGTATTTT.

This clone was counted a single time. V is TRBV9 and J is TRBJ2-1; TRBD1 is a possible D gene (6 bases). The V end lost 4 bases, the J end lost 4 bases, and 15 bases lay between the germline ends. The germline V gene has CDR1 SGDLS and CDR2 YYNGEE. This CDR3 region has 15 residues. CDR3 DNA sequence: TGTGCCAGCAGCCCCCCGGGACACCCTTACAATGAGCAGTTCTTC. Translation: CASSPPGHPYNEQFF.

The chain couples TRBV5-1 to TRBJ2-2; tentative D call: TRBD2 (5 bases). Trimming removed 5 bases from V and 4 bases from J, with 12 bases in between. The CDR3 runs 14 residues. Germline lookup yields CDR1 SGHRS and CDR2 YFSETQ. The CDR3 is CASRLTILTGELFF. The DNA for the CDR3 is TGCGCCAGCAGGTTGACTATCCTCACCGGGGAGCTGTTTTTT.

This clone appeared a single time. The chain uses TRBV9 and TRBJ2-1; 13 bases map to TRBD2. Germline V gene sequence: CDR1 SGDLS, CDR2 YYNGEE. The ends lost 4 bases at V and 3 bases at J; junction bases unmatched: 7. CDR3 length: 17 amino acids. This chain's CDR3 is CASSTRTSGRIYNEQFF. CDR3 in DNA: TGTGCCAGCAGCACCCGGACTAGCGGGAGAATCTACAATGAGCAGTTCTTC.

This chain links TRBV19 with TRBJ1-1, with 7 nucleotides matching TRBD1. Germline CDR1 reads LNHDA; CDR2 reads SQIVND (reference sequence). J gave up 6 bases and V 4 bases, and 11 bases lay outside the gene matches. The CDR3 extends over 15 amino acids. The CDR3 region is CASSTENRGPSEAFF. Here the CDR3 DNA reads TGTGCCAGTAGTACCGAAAACAGGGGACCCTCTGAAGCTTTCTTT.

This clone has at least ten counts. At the DNA level, this CDR3 is encoded by other sequences in the same sample as well. The chain employs TRBV4-3 and TRBJ1-1; D unresolved. The V gene lost 0 bases and the J gene lost 1 base, with 3 bases spanning the gap. The CDR3 extends over 13 amino acids. Germline CDR1 LGHNA, CDR2 YSLEER. The CDR3 spells CASSQDRNTEAFF. DNA of the CDR3: TGCGCCAGCAGCCAAGATCGGAACACTGAAGCTTTCTTT.

The CDR3, as DNA: TGTGCCAGCAGCTTGGTGGCGGGGGCGTACACCGGGGAGCTGTTTTTT. Translation: CASSLVAGAYTGELFF. The genes are TRBV5-6 and TRBJ2-2; a weak D match, TRBD2 (7 bases). The CDR3 is 16 amino acids. The germline CDR1 and CDR2 sequences are SGHDT and YYEEEE. Trimming stripped 0 bases from V and 3 bases from J, with 12 bases between.

The CDR3 nucleotides read TGCGCCAGCAGCTTGGTGGGGACAGGAGATTACAATGAGCAGTTCTTC. Amino acids: CASSLVGTGDYNEQFF. The V gene is TRBV5-1, the J gene TRBJ2-1; TRBD1 matches at 8 bases. Germline assignment: CDR1 SGHRS and CDR2 YFSETQ. V shed 0 bases and J 4 bases; nucleotides not matched to a gene: 6. The CDR3 runs to 16 residues.